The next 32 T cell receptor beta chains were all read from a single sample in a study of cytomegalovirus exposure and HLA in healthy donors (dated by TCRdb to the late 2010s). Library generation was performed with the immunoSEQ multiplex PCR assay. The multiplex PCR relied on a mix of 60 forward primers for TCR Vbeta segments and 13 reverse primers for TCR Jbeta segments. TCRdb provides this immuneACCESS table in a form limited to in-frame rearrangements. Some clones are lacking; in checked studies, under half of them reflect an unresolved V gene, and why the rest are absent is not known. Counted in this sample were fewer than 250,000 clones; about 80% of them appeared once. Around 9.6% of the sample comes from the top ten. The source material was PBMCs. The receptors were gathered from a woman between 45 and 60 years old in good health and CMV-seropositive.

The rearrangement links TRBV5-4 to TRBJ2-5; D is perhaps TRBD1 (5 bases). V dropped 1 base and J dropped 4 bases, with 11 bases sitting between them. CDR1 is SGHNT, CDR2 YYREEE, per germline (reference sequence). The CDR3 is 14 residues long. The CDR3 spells CASSLRREGETQYF. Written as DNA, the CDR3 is TGTGCCAGCAGCTTGCGCAGGGAAGGAGAGACCCAGTACTTC. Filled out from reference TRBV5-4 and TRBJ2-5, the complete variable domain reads ETGVTQSPTHLIKTRGQQVTLRCSSQSGHNTVSWYQQALGQGPQFIFQYYREEENGRGNFPPRFSGLQFPNYSSELNVNALELDDSALYLCASSLRREGETQYFGPGTRLLVL.

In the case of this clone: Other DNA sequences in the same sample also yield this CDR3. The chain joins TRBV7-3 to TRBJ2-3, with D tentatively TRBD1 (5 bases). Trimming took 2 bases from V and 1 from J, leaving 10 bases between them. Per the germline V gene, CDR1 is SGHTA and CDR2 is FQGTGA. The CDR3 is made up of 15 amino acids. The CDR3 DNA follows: TGTGCCAGCAGCTTACATAGGGGTCGCACAGATACGCAGTATTTT. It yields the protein CASSLHRGRTDTQYF. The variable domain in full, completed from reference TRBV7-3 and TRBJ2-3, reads GAGVSQTPSNKVTEKGKYVELRCDPISGHTALYWYRQSLGQGPEFLIYFQGTGAADDSGLPNDRFFAVRPEGSVSTLKIQRTERGDSAVYLCASSLHRGRTDTQYFGPGTRLTVL.

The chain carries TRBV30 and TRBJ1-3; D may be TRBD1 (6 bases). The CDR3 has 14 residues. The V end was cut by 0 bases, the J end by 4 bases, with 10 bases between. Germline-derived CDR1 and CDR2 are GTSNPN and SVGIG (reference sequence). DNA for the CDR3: TGTGCCTGGAGTGTGGGGGGGGCAGGAAACACCATATATTTT. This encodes CAWSVGGAGNTIYF.

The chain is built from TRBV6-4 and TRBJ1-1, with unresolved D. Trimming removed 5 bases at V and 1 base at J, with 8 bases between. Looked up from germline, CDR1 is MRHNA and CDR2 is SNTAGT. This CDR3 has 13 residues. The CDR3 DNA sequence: TGTGCCAGCAGTCTATCATCGAACACTGAAGCTTTCTTT. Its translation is CASSLSSNTEAFF.

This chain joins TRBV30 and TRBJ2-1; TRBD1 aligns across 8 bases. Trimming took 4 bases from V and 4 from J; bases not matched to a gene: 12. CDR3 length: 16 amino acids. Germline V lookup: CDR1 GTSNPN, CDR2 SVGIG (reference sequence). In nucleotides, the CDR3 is TGTGCCTGGATATCTAATGACAGGGGATTTTACAATGAGCAGTTCTTC. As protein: CAWISNDRGFYNEQFF.

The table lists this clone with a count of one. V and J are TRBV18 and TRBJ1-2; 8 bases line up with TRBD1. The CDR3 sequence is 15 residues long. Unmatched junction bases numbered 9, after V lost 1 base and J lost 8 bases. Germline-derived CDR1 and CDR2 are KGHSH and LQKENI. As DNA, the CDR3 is TGTGCCAGCTCACCACTGACAGGGGTTTCACAGGGCTACACCTTC. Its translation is CASSPLTGVSQGYTF.

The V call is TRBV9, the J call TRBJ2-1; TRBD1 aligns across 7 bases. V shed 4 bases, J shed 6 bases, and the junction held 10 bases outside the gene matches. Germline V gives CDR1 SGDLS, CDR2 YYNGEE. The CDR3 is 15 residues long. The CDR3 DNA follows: TGTGCCAGCAGCCCTCGAGGGGGCAGCGTCAATGAGCAGTTCTTC. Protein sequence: CASSPRGGSVNEQFF.

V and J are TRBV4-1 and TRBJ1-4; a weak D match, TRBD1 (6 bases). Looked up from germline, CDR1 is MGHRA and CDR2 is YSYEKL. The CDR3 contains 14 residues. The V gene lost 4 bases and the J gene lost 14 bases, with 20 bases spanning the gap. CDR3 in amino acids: CASSPGGGGRGLFF. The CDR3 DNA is TGCGCCAGCAGCCCCGGCGGTGGGGGCCGGGGTCTGTTTTTT.

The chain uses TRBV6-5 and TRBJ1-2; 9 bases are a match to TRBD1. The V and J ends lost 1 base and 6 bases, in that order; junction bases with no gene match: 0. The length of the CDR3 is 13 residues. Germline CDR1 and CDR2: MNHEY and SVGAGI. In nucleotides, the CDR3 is TGTGCCAGCAGTTACTGGGACAGGGATGGCTACACCTTC. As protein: CASSYWDRDGYTF.

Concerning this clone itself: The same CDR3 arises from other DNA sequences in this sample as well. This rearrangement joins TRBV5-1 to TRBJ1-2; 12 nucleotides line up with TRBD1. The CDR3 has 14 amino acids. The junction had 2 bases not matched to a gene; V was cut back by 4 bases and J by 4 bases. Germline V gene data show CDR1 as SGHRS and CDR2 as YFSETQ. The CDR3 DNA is TGCGCCAGCAGCCCGGGACAGGGGGCCTATGGCTACACCTTC. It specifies CASSPGQGAYGYTF.

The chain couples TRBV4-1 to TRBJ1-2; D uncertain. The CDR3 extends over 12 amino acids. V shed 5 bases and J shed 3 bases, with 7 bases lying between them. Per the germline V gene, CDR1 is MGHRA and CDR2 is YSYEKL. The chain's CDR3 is CASSWTDYGYTF. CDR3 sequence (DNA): TGCGCCAGCAGCTGGACTGACTATGGCTACACCTTC.

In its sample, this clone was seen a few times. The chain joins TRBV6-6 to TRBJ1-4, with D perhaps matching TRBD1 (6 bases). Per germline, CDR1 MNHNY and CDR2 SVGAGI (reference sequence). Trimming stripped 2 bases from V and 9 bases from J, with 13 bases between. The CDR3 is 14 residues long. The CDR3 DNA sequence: TGTGCCAGCAGTTACGACCACAGGGATCAAAAACTGTTTTTT. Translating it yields CASSYDHRDQKLFF.

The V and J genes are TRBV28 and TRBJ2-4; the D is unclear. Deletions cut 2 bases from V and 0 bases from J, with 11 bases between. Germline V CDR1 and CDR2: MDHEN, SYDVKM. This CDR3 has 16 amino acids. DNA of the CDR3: TGTGCCAGCAGTTTAGGGCTTACCCTAGCCAAAAACATTCAGTACTTC. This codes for CASSLGLTLAKNIQYF. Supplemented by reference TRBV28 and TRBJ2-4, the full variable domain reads DVKVTQSSRYLVKRTGEKVFLECVQDMDHENMFWYRQDPGLGLRLIYFSYDVKMKEKGDIPEGYSVSREKKERFSLILESASTNQTSMYLCASSLGLTLAKNIQYFGAGTRLSVL.

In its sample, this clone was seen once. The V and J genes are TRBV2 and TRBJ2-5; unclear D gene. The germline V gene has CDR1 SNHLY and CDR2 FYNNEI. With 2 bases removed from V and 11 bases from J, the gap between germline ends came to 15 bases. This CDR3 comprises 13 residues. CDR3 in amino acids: CASSEKAGLRQYF. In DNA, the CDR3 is TGTGCCAGCAGTGAAAAGGCTGGCTTGAGGCAGTACTTC.

In DNA form, the CDR3 reads TGTGCCAGCTCACTGGGCTCAATGGTAACTAGCACAGATACGCAGTATTTT. Amino acid sequence: CASSLGSMVTSTDTQYF. The rearrangement joins TRBV18 to TRBJ2-3; D is ambiguous. Looked up from germline, CDR1 is KGHSH and CDR2 is LQKENI. This CDR3 has 17 amino acids. The V end lost 4 bases, the J end lost 0 bases, and 17 bases lay between the germline ends.

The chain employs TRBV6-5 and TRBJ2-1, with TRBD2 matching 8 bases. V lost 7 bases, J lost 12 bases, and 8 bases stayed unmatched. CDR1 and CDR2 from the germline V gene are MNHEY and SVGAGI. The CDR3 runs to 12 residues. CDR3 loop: CASTRSGGMQFF. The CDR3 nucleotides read TGTGCCAGCACGCGGTCGGGGGGGATGCAGTTCTTC.

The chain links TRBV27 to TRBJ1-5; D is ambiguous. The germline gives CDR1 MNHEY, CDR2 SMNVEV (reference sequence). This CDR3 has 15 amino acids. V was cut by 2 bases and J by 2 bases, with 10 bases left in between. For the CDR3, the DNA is TGTGCCAGCAGTTTAACTGGTCTAGGCAATCAGCCCCAGCATTTT. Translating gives CASSLTGLGNQPQHF.

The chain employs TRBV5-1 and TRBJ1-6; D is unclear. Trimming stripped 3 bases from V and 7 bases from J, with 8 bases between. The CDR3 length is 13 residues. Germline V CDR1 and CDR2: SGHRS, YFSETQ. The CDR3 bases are TGCGCCAGCAGCTCCCCGGGGAATTCACCCCTCCACTTT. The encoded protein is CASSSPGNSPLHF.

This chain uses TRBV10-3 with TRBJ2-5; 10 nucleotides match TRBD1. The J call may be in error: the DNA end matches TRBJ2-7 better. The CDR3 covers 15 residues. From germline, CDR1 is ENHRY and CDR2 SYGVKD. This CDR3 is CAITEDRGSSYEQYF. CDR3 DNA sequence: TGTGCCATCACCGAGGACAGGGGGAGCTCCTACGAGCAGTACTTC.

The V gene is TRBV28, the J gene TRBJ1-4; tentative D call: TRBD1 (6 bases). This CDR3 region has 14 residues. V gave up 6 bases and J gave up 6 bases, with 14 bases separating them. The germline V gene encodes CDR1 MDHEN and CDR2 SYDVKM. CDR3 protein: CASRRWGLDEKLFF. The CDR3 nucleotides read TGTGCCAGCAGACGCTGGGGGCTTGATGAAAAACTGTTTTTT.

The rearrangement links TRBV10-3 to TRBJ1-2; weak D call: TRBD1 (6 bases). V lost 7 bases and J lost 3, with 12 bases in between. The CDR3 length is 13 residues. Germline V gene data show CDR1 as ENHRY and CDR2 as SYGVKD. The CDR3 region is CAIKGEGDYGYTF. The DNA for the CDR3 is TGTGCCATCAAGGGAGAGGGGGACTATGGCTACACCTTC.

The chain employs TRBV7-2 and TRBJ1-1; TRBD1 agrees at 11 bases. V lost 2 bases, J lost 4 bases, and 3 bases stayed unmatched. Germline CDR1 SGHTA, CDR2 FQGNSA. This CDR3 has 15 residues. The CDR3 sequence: CASSLTGTGGTEAFF. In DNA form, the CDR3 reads TGTGCCAGCAGCTTAACCGGGACAGGGGGCACTGAAGCTTTCTTT.

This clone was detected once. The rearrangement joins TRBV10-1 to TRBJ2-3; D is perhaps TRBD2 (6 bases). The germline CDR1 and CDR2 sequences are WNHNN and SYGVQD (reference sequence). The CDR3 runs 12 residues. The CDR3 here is CDQRVFTDTQYF. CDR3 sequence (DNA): TGCGATCAGCGGGTCTTCACAGATACGCAGTATTTT.

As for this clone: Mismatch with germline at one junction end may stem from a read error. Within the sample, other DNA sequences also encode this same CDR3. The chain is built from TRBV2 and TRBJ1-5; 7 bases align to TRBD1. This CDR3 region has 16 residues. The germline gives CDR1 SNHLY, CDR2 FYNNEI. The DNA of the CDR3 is TGCGCCAGCAATTTCCTGGAGGGGGCGTCTGGACAGCCCCAGCATTTT. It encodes CASNFLEGASGQPQHF.

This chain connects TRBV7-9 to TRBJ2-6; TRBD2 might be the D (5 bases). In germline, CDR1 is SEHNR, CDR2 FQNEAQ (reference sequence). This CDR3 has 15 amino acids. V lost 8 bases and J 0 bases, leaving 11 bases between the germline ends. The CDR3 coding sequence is TGTGCCAGCGGAGCGGCCTTCTCTGGGGCCAACGTCCTGACTTTC. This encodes CASGAAFSGANVLTF.

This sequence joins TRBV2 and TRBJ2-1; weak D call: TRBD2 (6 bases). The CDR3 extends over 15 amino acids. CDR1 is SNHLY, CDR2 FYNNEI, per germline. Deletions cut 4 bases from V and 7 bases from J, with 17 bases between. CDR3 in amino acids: CASSGRLAIKNEQFF. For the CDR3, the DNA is TGTGCCAGCAGTGGGCGTCTAGCGATAAAAAATGAGCAGTTCTTC.

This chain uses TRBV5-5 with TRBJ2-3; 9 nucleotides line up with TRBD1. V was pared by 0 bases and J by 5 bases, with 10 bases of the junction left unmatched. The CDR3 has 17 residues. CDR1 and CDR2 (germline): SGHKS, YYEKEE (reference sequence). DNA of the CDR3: TGTGCCAGCAGCTTGGCTCGAGAGAACAGGGGGCGAGATACGCAGTATTTT. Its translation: CASSLARENRGRDTQYF.

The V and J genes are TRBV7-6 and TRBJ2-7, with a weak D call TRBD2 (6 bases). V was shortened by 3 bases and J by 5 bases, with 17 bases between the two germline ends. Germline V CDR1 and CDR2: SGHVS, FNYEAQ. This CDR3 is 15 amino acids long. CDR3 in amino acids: CASSLGDFRVDEQYF. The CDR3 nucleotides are TGTGCCAGCAGCTTGGGGGACTTCCGCGTAGACGAGCAGTACTTC.

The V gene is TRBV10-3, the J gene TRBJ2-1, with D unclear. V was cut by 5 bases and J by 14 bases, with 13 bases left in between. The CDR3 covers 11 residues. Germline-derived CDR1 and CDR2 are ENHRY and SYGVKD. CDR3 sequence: CAISPGPNKFF. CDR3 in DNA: TGTGCCATCAGTCCTGGGCCCAACAAGTTCTTC.

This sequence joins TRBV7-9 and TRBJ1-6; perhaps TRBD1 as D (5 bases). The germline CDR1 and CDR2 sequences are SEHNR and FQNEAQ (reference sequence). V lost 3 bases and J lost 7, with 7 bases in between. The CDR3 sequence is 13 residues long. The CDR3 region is CASSLGLNSPLHF. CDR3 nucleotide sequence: TGTGCCAGCAGCTTGGGACTGAATTCACCCCTCCACTTT.

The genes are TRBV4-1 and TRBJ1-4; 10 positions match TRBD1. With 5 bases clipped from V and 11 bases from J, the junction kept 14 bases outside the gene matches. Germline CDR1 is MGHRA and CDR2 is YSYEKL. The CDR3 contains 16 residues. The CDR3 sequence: CASSDVGGQGLRKLFF. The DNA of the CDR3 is TGCGCCAGCAGCGACGTTGGGGGACAGGGGCTTCGGAAACTGTTTTTT.

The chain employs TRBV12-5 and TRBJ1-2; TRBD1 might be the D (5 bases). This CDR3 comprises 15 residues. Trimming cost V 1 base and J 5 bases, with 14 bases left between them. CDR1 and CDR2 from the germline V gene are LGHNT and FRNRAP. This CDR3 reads CASGLDRQGGYGYTF. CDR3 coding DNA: TGTGCTAGTGGTTTGGATCGGCAGGGTGGATATGGCTACACCTTC.